The source of this T cell receptor beta chain is a study of OX40 agonist ivuxolimab in advanced cancers. Study context: Patients were infused with ivuxolimab every 2 weeks at 0.01 to 10 mg/kg. Dose-escalation patients had hepatocellular carcinoma, melanoma, renal cell or head and neck cancer. Points from the study as a whole: At 0.1 to 3.0 mg/kg and by week 6, CD4+ and CD8+ T cells in the blood had expanded clonally.

Systemic immunosuppression or autoimmune disease history was grounds to exclude patients. This table comes from immunoSEQ multiplex PCR, and its TCRdb copy is limited to in-frame clones, with some not included. The data show about 59,000 clones, approximately 90% seen once. The V and J ends lost 10 bases and 4 bases respectively, with 17 bases between them. Germline V gene data show CDR1 as MNHNS and CDR2 as SASEGT. This CDR3 has 13 residues. A word on this clone: Its target is unknown.

The material sequenced was CD4+ or CD8+ T cells sorted from blood, taken in a trial of the OX40 agonist ivuxolimab. This receptor was obtained from an adult with an advanced solid tumor such as melanoma, head and neck, liver or kidney cancer. The V call is TRBV6-1, the J call TRBJ2-7, with a possible D match to TRBD2 (6 bases). Here the CDR3 reads CATSEEGIYEQYF. The CDR3 DNA is TGTGCCACCTCAGAGGAGGGGATTTACGAGCAGTACTTC.